The next 21 T cell receptor beta chains were all read from a single sample in a study of identical twins. TCRdb ran MiXCR on the 5' RACE reads and lists one entry per CDR3 protein. This sample has under 300,000 distinct CDR3 sequences; more than 9.5% occur once, and the top ten carry about 4.1%. These sequences were also reported in another study, on yellow fever vaccine responses in identical twins.

The sequenced sample was memory (CD45RO+) T cells sorted from blood. The receptors here all came from a young woman in good health.

This clonotype appeared a few times. The CDR3: CSASWGRGTEAFF. CDR3 coding DNA: TGCAGTGCTAGTTGGGGAAGGGGCACTGAAGCTTTCTTT. This chain joins TRBV20-1 and TRBJ1-1, with a possible D match to TRBD1 (5 bases). The CDR3 is 13 amino acids. V was pared by 3 bases and J by 4 bases, with 12 bases between. Looked up from germline, CDR1 is DFQATT and CDR2 is SNEGSKA (reference sequence).

Only a few counts were recorded for this clonotype. This chain joins TRBV20-1 and TRBJ2-2, with 13 bases fitting TRBD2. Germline V lookup: CDR1 DFQATT, CDR2 SNEGSKA (reference sequence). Trimming cost V 2 bases and J 3 bases; bases outside gene matches: 3. This CDR3 comprises 16 residues. This chain's CDR3 is CSARNGLAGDTGELFF. The CDR3 nucleotides read TGCAGTGCTAGAAACGGACTAGCGGGGGACACCGGGGAGCTGTTTTTT.

This chain joins TRBV27 and TRBJ2-2; 8 nucleotides match TRBD2. V was pared by 5 bases and J by 0 bases, with 8 bases of the junction left unmatched. Germline-derived CDR1 and CDR2 are MNHEY and SMNVEV (reference sequence). The CDR3 is made up of 17 amino acids. The CDR3, as DNA: TGTGCCAGCAGTACTTTCGTTAGCGGGGCGAACACCGGGGAGCTGTTTTTT. Protein: CASSTFVSGANTGELFF.

This chain uses TRBV29-1 with TRBJ2-5; the D gene could be TRBD1 or TRBD2 (6 bases each). The CDR3 is 13 residues long. V lost 6 bases to trimming and J lost 5 bases, with 16 bases between them. Germline assignment: CDR1 SQVTM and CDR2 ANQGSEA. CDR3 nucleotides: TGCAGCGTAGGGGACGGGGGCCGGGAGACCCAGTACTTC. Protein sequence: CSVGDGGRETQYF.

The sample holds many counts of this clonotype. The chain uses TRBV28 and TRBJ1-1; unclear D gene. The CDR3 has 13 residues. V dropped 9 bases and J dropped 6 bases, with 17 bases sitting between them. From germline, CDR1 is MDHEN and CDR2 SYDVKM. The CDR3 DNA follows: TGTGCCAGTGACGAAACCCCGTCCGCTGAAGCTTTCTTT. Translating gives CASDETPSAEAFF.

This clonotype turned up a few times. The chain uses TRBV20-1 and TRBJ2-5, with TRBD2 identical over 8 bases. Per germline, CDR1 DFQATT and CDR2 SNEGSKA (reference sequence). The CDR3 has 15 amino acids. Germline trimming cut 6 bases from V and 1 base from J; bases unmatched to any gene: 10. The CDR3 here is CSAAGRGGSQETQYF. The CDR3 bases are TGCAGTGCCGCAGGCCGCGGGGGGTCCCAAGAGACCCAGTACTTC.

This clonotype appeared many times. J is TRBJ2-5 and V is TRBV20-1; D is perhaps TRBD1 (8 bases). Germline CDR1 DFQATT, CDR2 SNEGSKA (reference sequence). V shed 6 bases and J shed 5 bases, with 22 bases lying between them. The CDR3 covers 15 residues. The CDR3 loop is CSARGQGDGGETQYF. The CDR3 nucleotides read TGCAGTGCCCGAGGACAGGGAGACGGGGGGGAGACCCAGTACTTC.

This clonotype was counted ten times or more. The V and J genes are TRBV20-1 and TRBJ2-7; D gene unclear. The CDR3 spans 11 residues. Trimming took off 4 bases at V and 7 bases at J, with 11 bases between the two ends. Per the germline V gene, CDR1 is DFQATT and CDR2 is SNEGSKA (reference sequence). CDR3 sequence: CSAMGTLEQYF. The CDR3 DNA follows: TGCAGTGCTATGGGAACTCTTGAGCAGTACTTC.

The chain is built from TRBV3-1 and TRBJ2-1; 10 bases align to TRBD2. The CDR3 consists of 20 residues. Per the germline V gene, CDR1 is LGHDT and CDR2 is YNNKEL (reference sequence). With 0 bases clipped from V and 2 bases from J, the junction kept 13 bases outside the gene matches. CDR3 in amino acids: CASSQDPRVSGRATYNEQFF. CDR3 nucleotide sequence: TGTGCCAGCAGCCAAGATCCCCGCGTAAGCGGGAGGGCGACCTACAATGAGCAGTTCTTC.

This clonotype has a count of ten or more. The chain has TRBV2 and TRBJ2-4; D is unresolved. The V end was cut by 6 bases, the J end by 8 bases, with 17 bases between. There are 14 residues in the CDR3. Germline CDR1 and CDR2: SNHLY and FYNNEI. The CDR3 DNA follows: TGTGCCAGCAGCGGCGGTCTCCCGCCGGACATTCAGTACTTC. Its translation: CASSGGLPPDIQYF.

This sequence joins TRBV6-2 or TRBV6-3 and TRBJ2-4, with D perhaps matching TRBD2 (5 bases). Per germline, CDR1 MNHEY and CDR2 SVGEGT. This CDR3 contains 13 residues. Trimming shortened V by 2 bases and J by 9 bases, and 11 bases separated the two germline ends. The chain's CDR3 is CASSYGPGSIQYF. The DNA of the CDR3 is TGTGCCAGCAGTTACGGTCCGGGGAGCATTCAGTACTTC.

This clonotype has just a few counts. This chain links TRBV11-2 with TRBJ1-2; 9 positions agree with TRBD1. This CDR3 has 17 residues. Germline CDR1 and CDR2: SGHAT and FQNNGV. V shed 5 bases and J 3 bases; nucleotides not matched to a gene: 13. The CDR3 loop reads CASSPGQGEGSYYGYTF. DNA of the CDR3: TGTGCCAGCAGCCCGGGACAGGGAGAAGGGAGTTACTATGGCTACACCTTC. Variable domain in full (rest from reference TRBV11-2 and TRBJ1-2): EAGVAQSPRYKIIEKRQSVAFWCNPISGHATLYWYQQILGQGPKLLIQFQNNGVVDDSQLPKDRFSAERLKGVDSTLKIQPAKLEDSAVYLCASSPGQGEGSYYGYTFGSGTRLTVV.

This chain connects TRBV4-1 to TRBJ2-3; TRBD1 might be the D (5 bases). The V gene lost 1 base and the J gene lost 3 bases, with 14 bases spanning the gap. Germline V gene lookup returns CDR1 MGHRA and CDR2 YSYEKL. This CDR3 comprises 16 residues. For the CDR3, the DNA is TGCGCCAGCAGCCAAGGGTTCAAAGGGGAAACAGATACGCAGTATTTT. Translation gives CASSQGFKGETDTQYF.

The chain links TRBV6-5 to TRBJ2-7; D call uncertain. The germline V gene has CDR1 MNHEY and CDR2 SVGAGI. The CDR3 runs 13 residues. Trimming left V 3 bases short and J 4 bases short, with 10 bases between. The CDR3, as DNA: TGTGCCAGCAGTTATTCTATTGGGTACGAGCAGTACTTC. This translates into CASSYSIGYEQYF.

This clonotype was seen only a few times. The chain is built from TRBV12-3 or TRBV12-4 and TRBJ1-1; D not certain. The CDR3 totals 14 residues. V lost 6 bases and J lost 1, with 12 bases in between. CDR3 loop: CASSPGLENTEAFF. CDR3 bases: TGTGCCAGCAGCCCCGGACTGGAGAACACTGAAGCTTTCTTT.

This clonotype was found a few times. The CDR3 DNA reads as TGCAGTGCTAGAGCGGGAGCGGGAGTGGCTGGGGCCAACGTCCTGACTTTC. It codes for CSARAGAGVAGANVLTF. The chain is built from TRBV20-1 and TRBJ2-6; 8 positions agree with TRBD2. Germline CDR1 is DFQATT and CDR2 is SNEGSKA (reference sequence). The CDR3 is 17 amino acids. After removal of 1 base from V and 2 bases from J, the junction contained 7 bases not matched to a gene.

The chain couples TRBV10-1 to TRBJ2-7; D is possibly TRBD1 (5 bases). CDR3 size: 14 residues. V gave up 6 bases and J gave up 2 bases, with 14 bases separating them. The germline gives CDR1 WNHNN, CDR2 SYGVQD (reference sequence). CDR3: CASSPHPGPYEQYF. CDR3 nucleotides: TGCGCCAGCAGCCCCCACCCAGGGCCCTACGAGCAGTACTTC.

The chain uses TRBV11-1 and TRBJ2-7; D might be TRBD1 (5 bases). The CDR3 sequence is 14 residues long. Germline V lookup: CDR1 SGHAT, CDR2 FQDESV (reference sequence). Trimming left V 3 bases short and J 5 bases short, with 14 bases between. The CDR3 coding sequence is TGTGCCAGCAGCTTTACCAGGGCAGGCCACGAGCAGTACTTC. It translates to CASSFTRAGHEQYF. Full variable domain (outside the CDR3, taken from reference TRBV11-1 and TRBJ2-7): EAEVAQSPRYKITEKSQAVAFWCDPISGHATLYWYRQILGQGPELLVQFQDESVVDDSQLPKDRFSAERLKGVDSTLKIQPAELGDSAMYLCASSFTRAGHEQYFGPGTRLTVT.

The rearrangement links TRBV20-1 to TRBJ1-1; possible D gene TRBD1, 5 bases. The CDR3 extends over 12 amino acids. From germline, CDR1 is DFQATT and CDR2 SNEGSKA (reference sequence). Trimming removed 3 bases at V and 10 bases at J, with 15 bases between. CDR3 amino acids: CSASKGTEGAFF. CDR3 DNA: TGCAGTGCTAGTAAAGGGACGGAAGGAGCTTTCTTT.

The V call is TRBV4-1, the J call TRBJ2-1, with TRBD2 identical over 8 bases. CDR3 length equals 17 residues. CDR1 MGHRA and CDR2 YSYEKL come from the germline V gene. Trimming removed 0 bases from V and 4 bases from J; junction bases left unmatched: 8. The CDR3 loop reads CASSQDVVGGGYNEQFF. CDR3 DNA: TGCGCCAGCAGCCAAGATGTGGTGGGCGGGGGGTACAATGAGCAGTTCTTC.

This clonotype was seen at least ten times. V and J are TRBV7-2 and TRBJ2-5; D is uncertain. From germline, CDR1 is SGHTA and CDR2 FQGNSA. The CDR3 loop spans 13 amino acids. V shed 6 bases and J shed 2 bases, with 10 bases lying between them. CDR3 nucleotides: TGTGCCAGCAGAGGGCCTAAACAAGAGACCCAGTACTTC. This encodes CASRGPKQETQYF.